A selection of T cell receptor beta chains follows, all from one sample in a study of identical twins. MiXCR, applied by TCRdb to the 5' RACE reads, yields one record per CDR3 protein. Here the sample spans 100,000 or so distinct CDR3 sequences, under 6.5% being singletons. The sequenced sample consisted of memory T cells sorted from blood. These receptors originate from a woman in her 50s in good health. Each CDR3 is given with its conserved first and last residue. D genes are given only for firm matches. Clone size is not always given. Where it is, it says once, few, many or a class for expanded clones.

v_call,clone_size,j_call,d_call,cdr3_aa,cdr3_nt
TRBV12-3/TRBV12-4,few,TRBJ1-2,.,CASSPFGDYGYTF,TGTGCCAGCAGTCCCTTCGGGGACTATGGCTACACCTTC
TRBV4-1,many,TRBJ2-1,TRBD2,CASSQRLAGGAEQFF,TGCGCCAGCAGCCAACGACTAGCGGGAGGGGCTGAGCAGTTCTTC
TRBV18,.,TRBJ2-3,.,CASSPSGTGSTDTQYF,TGTGCCAGCTCCCCTTCCGGAACAGGGAGCACAGATACGCAGTATTTT
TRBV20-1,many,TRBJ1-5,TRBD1,CSAREGGANQPQHF,TGCAGTGCTAGGGAAGGGGGCGCAAATCAGCCCCAGCATTTT
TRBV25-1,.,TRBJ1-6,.,CASTGLAFNSPLHF,TGTGCCAGCACCGGGTTGGCTTTTAATTCACCCCTCCACTTT
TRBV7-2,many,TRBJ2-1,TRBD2,CARTSGRVDEQFF,TGTGCCAGGACTAGCGGGAGGGTAGATGAGCAGTTCTTC
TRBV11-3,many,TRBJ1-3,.,CASSPPGSGNTIYF,TGTGCCAGCAGCCCCCCAGGATCTGGAAACACCATATATTTT
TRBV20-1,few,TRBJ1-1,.,CSARLAGRDTEAFF,TGCAGTGCTAGATTGGCGGGGAGAGACACTGAAGCTTTCTTT
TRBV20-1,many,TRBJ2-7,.,CSARDKTTGASYEQYF,TGCAGTGCTAGAGATAAAACAACAGGTGCCTCCTACGAGCAGTACTTC
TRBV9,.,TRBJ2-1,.,CASSVQTYNEQFF,TGTGCCAGCAGCGTACAGACGTACAATGAGCAGTTCTTC
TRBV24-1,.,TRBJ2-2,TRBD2,CATRGLESRELFF,TGTGCCACCAGAGGACTAGAGTCTCGGGAGCTGTTTTTT
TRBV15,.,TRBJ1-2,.,CATSRDRLALDGYTF,TGTGCCACCAGCAGAGATAGGTTGGCGCTGGATGGCTACACCTTC
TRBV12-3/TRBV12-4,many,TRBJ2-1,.,CASRGTPGGNEQFF,TGTGCCAGCAGAGGGACCCCTGGGGGGAATGAGCAGTTCTTC
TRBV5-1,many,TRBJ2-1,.,CASSLFKASGSTYNEQFF,TGCGCCAGCAGCTTATTCAAGGCGTCGGGTTCCACATACAATGAGCAGTTCTTC
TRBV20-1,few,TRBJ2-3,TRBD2,CSAISLAVTDTQYF,TGCAGTGCTATTTCACTAGCGGTCACAGATACGCAGTATTTT
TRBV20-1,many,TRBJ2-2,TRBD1,CSARDPSRQGATGELFF,TGCAGTGCTAGAGATCCCTCCAGACAGGGGGCCACCGGGGAGCTGTTTTTT
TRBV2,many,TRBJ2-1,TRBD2,CASTAGGWSGFF,TGTGCCAGCACAGCGGGAGGATGGTCGGGGTTCTTC
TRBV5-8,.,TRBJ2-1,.,CASSLGGNYHNEQFF,TGTGCCAGCAGCTTGGGCGGGAACTACCACAATGAGCAGTTCTTC
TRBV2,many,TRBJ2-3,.,CASSLTNTDTQYF,TGTGCCAGCAGCCTGACTAACACAGATACGCAGTATTTT
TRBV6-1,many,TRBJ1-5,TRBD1,CASSDPGQGLFQPQHF,TGTGCCAGCAGTGATCCGGGACAGGGGTTGTTTCAGCCCCAGCATTTT
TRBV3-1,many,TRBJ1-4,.,CASSPTERNEKLFF,TGTGCCAGCAGCCCGACAGAAAGGAATGAAAAACTGTTTTTT
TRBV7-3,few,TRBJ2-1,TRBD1,CASSSRGTGGGEQFF,TGTGCCAGCAGCTCAAGGGGGACAGGGGGCGGTGAGCAGTTCTTC
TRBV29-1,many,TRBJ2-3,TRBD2,CSVVPSGSASFTQYF,TGCAGCGTTGTGCCTAGCGGAAGCGCCTCCTTTACGCAGTATTTT
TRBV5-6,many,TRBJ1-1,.,CASSLPVAGTEAFF,TGTGCCAGCAGCTTACCGGTGGCTGGCACTGAAGCTTTCTTT
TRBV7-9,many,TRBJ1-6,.,CASSLNQAVSPLHF,TGTGCCAGCAGCTTAAACCAGGCCGTTTCACCCCTCCACTTT
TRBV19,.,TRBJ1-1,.,CASSRGAEAFF,TGTGCCAGTAGTCGCGGTGCTGAAGCTTTCTTT
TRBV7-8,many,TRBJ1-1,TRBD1,CASSPTDRIEAFF,TGTGCCAGCAGCCCCACGGACAGGATTGAAGCTTTCTTT
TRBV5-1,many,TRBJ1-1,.,CASSLGQLSGEAFF,TGCGCCAGCAGCTTGGGACAGTTGTCCGGTGAAGCTTTCTTT
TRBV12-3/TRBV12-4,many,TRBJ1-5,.,CASSSNNQPQHF,TGTGCCAGCAGTTCTAACAATCAGCCCCAGCATTTT
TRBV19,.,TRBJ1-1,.,CASSREGGTEAFF,TGTGCCAGTAGTCGGGAAGGTGGGACTGAAGCTTTCTTT
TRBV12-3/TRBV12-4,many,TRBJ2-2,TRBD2,CASTPSGRTTGELFF,TGTGCCAGCACCCCTAGCGGGAGGACCACCGGGGAGCTGTTTTTT
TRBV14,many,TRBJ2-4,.,CASSQTGQAKNIQYF,TGTGCCAGCAGCCAGACCGGACAGGCCAAAAACATTCAGTACTTC
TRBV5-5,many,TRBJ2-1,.,CASSSRLANEQFF,TGTGCCAGCAGCTCCAGACTGGCCAATGAGCAGTTCTTC
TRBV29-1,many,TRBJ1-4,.,CSARQPASEKLFF,TGCAGCGCTCGACAGCCCGCGAGCGAAAAACTGTTTTTT
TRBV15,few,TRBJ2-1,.,CATSRVVGGGIDEQFF,TGTGCCACCAGCAGAGTGGTGGGAGGGGGTATCGATGAGCAGTTCTTC
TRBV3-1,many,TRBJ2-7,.,CASSHGSGEQYF,TGTGCCAGCAGCCATGGAAGTGGGGAGCAGTACTTC
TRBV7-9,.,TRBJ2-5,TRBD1,CASSPSHTTGQETQYF,TGTGCCAGCAGCCCAAGCCATACGACAGGGCAAGAGACCCAGTACTTC